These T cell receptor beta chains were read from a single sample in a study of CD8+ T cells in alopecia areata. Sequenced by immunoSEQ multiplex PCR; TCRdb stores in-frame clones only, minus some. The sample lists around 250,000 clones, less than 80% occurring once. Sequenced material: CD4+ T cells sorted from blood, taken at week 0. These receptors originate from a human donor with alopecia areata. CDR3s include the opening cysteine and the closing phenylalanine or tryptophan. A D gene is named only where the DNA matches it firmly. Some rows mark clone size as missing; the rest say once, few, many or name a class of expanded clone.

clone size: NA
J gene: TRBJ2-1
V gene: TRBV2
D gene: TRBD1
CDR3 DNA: TGTGCCAGCACCCGCCCTGGACAGGGGGAGTCTGAGCAGTTCTTC
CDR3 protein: CASTRPGQGESEQFF

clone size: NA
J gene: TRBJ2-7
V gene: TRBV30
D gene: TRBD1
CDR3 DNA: TGTGCCTGGAACAGGGGGCAAGCCTACGAGCAGTACTTC
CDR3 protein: CAWNRGQAYEQYF

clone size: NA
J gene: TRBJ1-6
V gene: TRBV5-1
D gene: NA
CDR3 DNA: TGCGCCAGCAGCTTGGATTGGCTTTCACCCCTCCACTTT
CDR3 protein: CASSLDWLSPLHF

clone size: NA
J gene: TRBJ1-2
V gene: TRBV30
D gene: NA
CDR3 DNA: TGTGCCTGGACACGGGGAGGAGGCGGCTACACCTTC
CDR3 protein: CAWTRGGGGYTF

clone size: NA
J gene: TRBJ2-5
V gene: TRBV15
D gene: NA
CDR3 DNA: TGTGCCACCAGCAGAGATATACGCGCTAGTCAAGAGACCCAGTACTTC
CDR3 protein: CATSRDIRASQETQYF

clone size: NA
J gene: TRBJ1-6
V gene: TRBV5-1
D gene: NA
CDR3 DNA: TGCGCCAGCAGCTCCCAAATGGTTAATTCACCCCTCCACTTT
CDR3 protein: CASSSQMVNSPLHF

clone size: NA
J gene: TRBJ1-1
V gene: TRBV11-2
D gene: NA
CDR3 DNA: TGTGCCAGCAGCTCAAACACTGAAGCTTTCTTT
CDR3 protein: CASSSNTEAFF

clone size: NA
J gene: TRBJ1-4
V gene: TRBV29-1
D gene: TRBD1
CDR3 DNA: TGCAGCGCTGCAGGGGGCTCGACTAATGAAAAACTGTTTTTT
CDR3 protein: CSAAGGSTNEKLFF

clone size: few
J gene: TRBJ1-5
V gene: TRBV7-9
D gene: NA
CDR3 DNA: TGTGCCAGCAGCGGGGCGACGGGTCAGCCCCAGCATTTT
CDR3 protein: CASSGATGQPQHF

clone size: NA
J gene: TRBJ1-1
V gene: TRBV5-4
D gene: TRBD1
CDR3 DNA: TGTGCCAGCAGCCCGGGACAGACTAACACTGAAGCTTTCTTT
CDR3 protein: CASSPGQTNTEAFF

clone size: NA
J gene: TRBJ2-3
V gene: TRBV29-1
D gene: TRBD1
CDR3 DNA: TGCAGCGTCTTGGGACAGGGGGTCGTGGATACGCAGTATTTT
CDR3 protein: CSVLGQGVVDTQYF

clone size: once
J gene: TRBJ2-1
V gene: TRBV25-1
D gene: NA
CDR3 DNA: TGTGCCAGCAGTGAACTCCCCGGACAGAGCTCCTACAATGAGCAGTTCTTC
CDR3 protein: CASSELPGQSSYNEQFF

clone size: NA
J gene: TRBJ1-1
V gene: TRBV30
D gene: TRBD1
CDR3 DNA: TGTGCCTGGAGTGTGACAGGGGCCACTGAAGCTTTCTTT
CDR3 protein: CAWSVTGATEAFF

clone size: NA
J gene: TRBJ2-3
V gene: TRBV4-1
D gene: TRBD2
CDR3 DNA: TGCGCCAGCAGCCAAGATGTACTAGCGGGCACAGATACGCAGTATTTT
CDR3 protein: CASSQDVLAGTDTQYF

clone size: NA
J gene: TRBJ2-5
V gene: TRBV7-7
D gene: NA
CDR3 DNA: TGTGCTAGCACCACTCCTTACGAGGCCCAGTACTTC
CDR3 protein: CASTTPYEAQYF

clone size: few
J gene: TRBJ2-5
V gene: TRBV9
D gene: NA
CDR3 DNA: TGTGCCAGCAGCGTAGCCTGGGGGTCCCAAGAGACCCAGTACTTC
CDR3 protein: CASSVAWGSQETQYF

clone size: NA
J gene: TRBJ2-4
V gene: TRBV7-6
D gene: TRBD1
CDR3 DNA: TGTGCCAGCAGCCTCGCCGCCGGGACAGAGGGCAAAAACATTCAGTACTTC
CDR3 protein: CASSLAAGTEGKNIQYF

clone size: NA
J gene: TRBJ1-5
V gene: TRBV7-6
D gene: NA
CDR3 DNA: TGTGCCAGCAGCTTAGGGGCCGGTAATCAGCCCCAGCATTTT
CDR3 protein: CASSLGAGNQPQHF

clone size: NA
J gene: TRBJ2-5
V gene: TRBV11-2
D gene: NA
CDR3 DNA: TGTGCCAGCAGCTACGATAGCCTCCTTAGGGAGACCCAGTACTTC
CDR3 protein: CASSYDSLLRETQYF

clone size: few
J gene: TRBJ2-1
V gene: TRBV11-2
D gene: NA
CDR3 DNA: TGTGCCAGCAGCTTGGGTCTGGGAGGTGAGCAGTTCTTC
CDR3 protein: CASSLGLGGEQFF

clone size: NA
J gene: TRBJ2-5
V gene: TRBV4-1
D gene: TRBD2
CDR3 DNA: TGCGCCAGCAGCCCTAGCGGGGGGGCCTTATCGGAGACCCAGTACTTC
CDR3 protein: CASSPSGGALSETQYF

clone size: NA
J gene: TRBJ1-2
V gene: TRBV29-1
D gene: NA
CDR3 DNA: TGCAGCGTTTCCGGGACGTCGAATAACTATGGCTACACCTTC
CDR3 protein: CSVSGTSNNYGYTF

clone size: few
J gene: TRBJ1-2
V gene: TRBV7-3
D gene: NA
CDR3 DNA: TGTGCCAGCAGGTATCCGGCAGGAGGGCTCGATGGCTACACCTTC
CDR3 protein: CASRYPAGGLDGYTF

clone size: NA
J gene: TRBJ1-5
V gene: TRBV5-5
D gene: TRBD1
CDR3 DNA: TGTGCCAGCAGCATGGGACAGGGGGCGGGAAGCAATCAGCCCCAGCATTTT
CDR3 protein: CASSMGQGAGSNQPQHF

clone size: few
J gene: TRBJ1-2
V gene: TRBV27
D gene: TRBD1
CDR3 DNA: TGTGCCAGCAGTCACCACAGGGGGGGCTGGGGCTACACCTTC
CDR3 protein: CASSHHRGGWGYTF

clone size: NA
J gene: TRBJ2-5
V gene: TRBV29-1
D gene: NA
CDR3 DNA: TGCAGCGTGGTGGGGGGTCGGGAGACCCAGTACTTC
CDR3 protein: CSVVGGRETQYF

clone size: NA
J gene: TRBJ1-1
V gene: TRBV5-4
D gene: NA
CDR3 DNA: TGTGCCAGCAGCTTGGGGGGGCCTATGAACACTGAAGCTTTCTTT
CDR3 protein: CASSLGGPMNTEAFF

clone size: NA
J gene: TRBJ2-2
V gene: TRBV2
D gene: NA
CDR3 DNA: TGTGCCAGCAGCCCTCCCGACTCGAACACCGGGGAGCTGTTTTTT
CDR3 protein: CASSPPDSNTGELFF

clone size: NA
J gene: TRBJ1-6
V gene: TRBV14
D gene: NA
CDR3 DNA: TGTGCCAGCAGCCAAGCCCTAATTGCGTATTCACCCCTCCACTTT
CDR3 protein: CASSQALIAYSPLHF

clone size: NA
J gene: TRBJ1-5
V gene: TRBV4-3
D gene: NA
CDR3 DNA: TGCGCCAGCAGCCGAAGTGGGGGACGGGATCAGCCCCAGCATTTT
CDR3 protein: CASSRSGGRDQPQHF

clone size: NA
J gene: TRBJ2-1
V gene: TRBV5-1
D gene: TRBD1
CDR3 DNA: TGCGCCAGCAGCTCCGGACAGGGGGCCTACAATGAGCAGTTCTTC
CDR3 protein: CASSSGQGAYNEQFF

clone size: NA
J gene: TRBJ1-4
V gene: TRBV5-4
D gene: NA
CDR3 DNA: TGTGCCAGCAGCTCAGCCCTGACTAATGAAAAACTGTTTTTT
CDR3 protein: CASSSALTNEKLFF

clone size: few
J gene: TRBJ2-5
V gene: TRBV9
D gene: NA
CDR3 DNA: TGTGCCAGCAGCGGGTCAAGAGGGTCAGGGGAGACCCAGTACTTC
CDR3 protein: CASSGSRGSGETQYF

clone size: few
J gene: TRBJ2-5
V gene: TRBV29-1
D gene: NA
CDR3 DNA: TGCAGCGTTGAAGATGGCAGGGGAGAGACCCAGTACTTC
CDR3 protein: CSVEDGRGETQYF

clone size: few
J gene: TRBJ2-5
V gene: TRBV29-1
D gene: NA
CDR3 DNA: TGCAGCGTTTTTGGAGGGGTCCGGGACCAAGAGACCCAGTACTTC
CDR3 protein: CSVFGGVRDQETQYF

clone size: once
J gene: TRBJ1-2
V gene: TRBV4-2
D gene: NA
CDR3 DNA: TGTGCCAGCAGCCAAGGGCCAGGTTCGGCGTATGGCTACACCTTC
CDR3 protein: CASSQGPGSAYGYTF

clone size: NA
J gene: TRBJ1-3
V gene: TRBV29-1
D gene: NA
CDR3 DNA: TGCAGCGTTGAAGATTGGACAGCCCGGGACACCATATATTTT
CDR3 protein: CSVEDWTARDTIYF

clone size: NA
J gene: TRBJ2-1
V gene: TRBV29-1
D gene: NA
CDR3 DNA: TGCAGCGTTGAAGTGGCATCTTACAATGAGCAGTTCTTC
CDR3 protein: CSVEVASYNEQFF

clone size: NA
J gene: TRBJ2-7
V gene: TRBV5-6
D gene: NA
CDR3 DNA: TGTGCCAGCAGCTCGGGACACCCATACGAGCAGTACTTC
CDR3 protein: CASSSGHPYEQYF

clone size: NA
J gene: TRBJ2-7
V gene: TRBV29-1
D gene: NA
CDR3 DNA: TGCAGCGTTGAAGGGCAGGGCCGGTACGAGCAGTACTTC
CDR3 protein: CSVEGQGRYEQYF

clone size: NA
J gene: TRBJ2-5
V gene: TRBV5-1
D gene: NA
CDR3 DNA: TGCGCCAGCAGCTTGGCCTTGGCAGTCGTGACCTTTCAAGAGACCCAGTACTTC
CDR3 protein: CASSLALAVVTFQETQYF